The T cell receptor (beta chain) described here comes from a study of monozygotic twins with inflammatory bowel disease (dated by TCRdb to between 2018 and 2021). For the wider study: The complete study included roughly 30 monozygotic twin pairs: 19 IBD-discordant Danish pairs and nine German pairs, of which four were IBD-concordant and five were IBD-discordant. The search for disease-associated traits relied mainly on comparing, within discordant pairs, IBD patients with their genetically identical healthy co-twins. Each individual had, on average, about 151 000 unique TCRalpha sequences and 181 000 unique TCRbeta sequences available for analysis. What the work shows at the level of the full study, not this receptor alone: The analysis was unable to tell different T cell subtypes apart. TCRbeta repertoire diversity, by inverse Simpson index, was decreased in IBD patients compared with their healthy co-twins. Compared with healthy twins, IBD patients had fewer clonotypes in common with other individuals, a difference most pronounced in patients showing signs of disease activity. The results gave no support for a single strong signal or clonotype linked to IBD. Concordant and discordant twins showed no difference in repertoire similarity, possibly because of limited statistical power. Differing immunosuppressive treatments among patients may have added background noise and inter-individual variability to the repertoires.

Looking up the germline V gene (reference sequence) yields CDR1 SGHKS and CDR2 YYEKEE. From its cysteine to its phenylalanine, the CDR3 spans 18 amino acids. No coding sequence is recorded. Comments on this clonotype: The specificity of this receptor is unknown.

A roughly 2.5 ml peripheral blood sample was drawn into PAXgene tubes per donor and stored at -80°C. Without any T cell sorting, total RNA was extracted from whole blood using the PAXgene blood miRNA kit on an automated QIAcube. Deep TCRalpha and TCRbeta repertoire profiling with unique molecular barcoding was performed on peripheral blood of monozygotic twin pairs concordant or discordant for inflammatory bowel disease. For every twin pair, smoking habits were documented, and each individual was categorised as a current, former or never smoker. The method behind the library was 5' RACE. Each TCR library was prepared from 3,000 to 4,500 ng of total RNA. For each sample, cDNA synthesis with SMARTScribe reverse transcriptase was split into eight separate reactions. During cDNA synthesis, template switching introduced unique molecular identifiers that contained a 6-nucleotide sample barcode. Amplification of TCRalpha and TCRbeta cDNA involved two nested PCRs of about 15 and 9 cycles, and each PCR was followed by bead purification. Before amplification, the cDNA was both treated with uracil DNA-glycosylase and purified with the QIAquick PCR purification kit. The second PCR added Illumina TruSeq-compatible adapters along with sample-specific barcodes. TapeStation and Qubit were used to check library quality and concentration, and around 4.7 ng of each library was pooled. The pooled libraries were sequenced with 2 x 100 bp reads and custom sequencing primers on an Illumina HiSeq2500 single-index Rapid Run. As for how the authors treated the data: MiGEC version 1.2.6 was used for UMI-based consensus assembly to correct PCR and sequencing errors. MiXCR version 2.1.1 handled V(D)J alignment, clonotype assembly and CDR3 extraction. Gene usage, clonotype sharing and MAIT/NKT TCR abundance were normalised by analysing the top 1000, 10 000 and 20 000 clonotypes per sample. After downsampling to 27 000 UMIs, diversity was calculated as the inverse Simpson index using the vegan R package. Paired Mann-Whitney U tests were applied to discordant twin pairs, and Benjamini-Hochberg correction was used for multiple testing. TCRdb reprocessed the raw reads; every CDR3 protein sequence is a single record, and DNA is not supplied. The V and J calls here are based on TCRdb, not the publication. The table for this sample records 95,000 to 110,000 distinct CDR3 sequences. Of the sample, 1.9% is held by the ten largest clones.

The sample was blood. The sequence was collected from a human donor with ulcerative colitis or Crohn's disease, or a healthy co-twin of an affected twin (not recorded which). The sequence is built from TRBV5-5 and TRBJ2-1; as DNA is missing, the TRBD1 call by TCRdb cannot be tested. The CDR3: CASSSTGTGGKDLNEQFF.